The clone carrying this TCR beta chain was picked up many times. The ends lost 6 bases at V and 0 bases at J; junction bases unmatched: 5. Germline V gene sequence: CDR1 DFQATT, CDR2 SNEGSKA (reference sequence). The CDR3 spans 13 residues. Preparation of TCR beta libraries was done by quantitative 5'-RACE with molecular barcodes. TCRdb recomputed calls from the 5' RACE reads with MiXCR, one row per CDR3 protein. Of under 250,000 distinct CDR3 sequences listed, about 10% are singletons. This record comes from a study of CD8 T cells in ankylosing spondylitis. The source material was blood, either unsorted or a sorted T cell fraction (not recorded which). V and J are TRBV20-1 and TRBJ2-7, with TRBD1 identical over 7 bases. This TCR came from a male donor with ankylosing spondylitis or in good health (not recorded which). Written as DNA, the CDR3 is TGCAGTGCCGAGGGGGCAGGCTCCTACGAGCAGTACTTC. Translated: CSAEGAGSYEQYF.